This T cell receptor beta chain was observed in a study of blood T cell repertoires in COVID-19 (dated by TCRdb to about 2020). General notes on the study: Collaborator samples came from the United States, Italy and Spain and covered acute and convalescent phases of COVID-19. The prospective study material was composed of cDNA or gDNA derived from T cells, B-cell-depleted T cells, or PBMCs. The dataset comprised deeply sampled blood TCRbeta repertoires from subjects exposed to, actively infected with, or recovered from COVID-19. A freely available public database, intended as a resource for researchers studying the immune response to SARS-CoV-2, is where the repertoires were released. Samples were obtained from the ongoing ImmuneRACE study (first 160 participants) and from some 1,300 subjects provided by 6 global collaborators. A de-identified subject ID, COVID-19 status, age in years and sex were almost always included in the sample metadata. HLA class I and class II types, where available, came from metadata supplied by the sample provider rather than from assay-based typing. Here is what the overall study found, with its caveats: The amount of clinical and demographic metadata varied by source and participant and was provided uncurated.

Whole blood was collected in K2EDTA tubes by collaborating institutions according to the institutions' own protocols. For TCRbeta analysis, collaborators shipped samples in one of three forms: frozen whole blood, isolated PBMCs, or DNA extracted from either of those sample types. The immunoSEQ Assay, a bias-controlled multiplex PCR, was used to amplify TCRbeta CDR3 regions from genomic DNA. The authors' pipeline ran thus. Nucleated cell counts per sample were estimated from amplification of reference gene primers within the assay. To quantify the absolute abundance of each unique TCRbeta CDR3 rearrangement, sequence reads were collapsed and filtered. For each sample, productive Simpson clonality was calculated as the square root of Simpson's diversity index over productive rearrangements. TCRdb carries this immuneACCESS record with in-frame sequences only. Its versions omit some clonotypes, under half of them owing to an unresolved V gene in the studies checked, with the rest unexplained. That table supplies the V and J calls and clone size; D and trimming were determined from the DNA. This sample holds 20,000 to 30,000 clones; over 85% were observed only once. The biggest ten clones account for roughly 7.4% of the sample.

On this clone itself: It lacks a known antigen. There are no base qualities to consult, and no much larger clone falls within one base.

Sequencing used peripheral blood. This clonotype originated in a human donor in a cohort sampled during active COVID-19.

Here the CDR3 is given as CASSRQTGTGSDEQYF. The DNA sequence is given as TGCGCCAGCAGCCGCCAGACCGGGACAGGGAGTGACGAGCAGTACTTC. The chain employs TRBV4-3 and TRBJ2-7, and TRBD1 aligns with 9 junction nucleotides. CDR1 LGHNA and CDR2 YSLEER were looked up in the germline V gene. The CDR3, cysteine through phenylalanine, is 16 amino acids long. Only CDR3 DNA remains: 48 bases, in frame from the first base. V lost 4 bases and J lost 5 bases, and the count of bases not matched to a germline gene is 12.